This TCR beta chain stems from a study of T cell responses to AZD1222 COVID-19 vaccine. Method: immunoSEQ multiplex PCR; TCRdb's copy keeps in-frame clones and lacks some. This sample yields tens of thousands of clones, of which around 87% are seen a single time; 24% belongs to the top ten. CDR1 and CDR2 (germline): MGHRA, YSYEKL. V was pared by 4 bases and J by 5 bases, with 6 bases of the junction left unmatched. CDR3 length equals 15 residues. Turning to this clone: Antigen unknown.

Findings and caveats of the study: Most donors were white British, females outnumbered males, and clonal diversity was possibly underestimated. The study found vaccine-associated CD4 TCRs spanning spike, dominant at 160-218 and 743-854.

J is TRBJ2-2 and V is TRBV4-1, with TRBD1 matching over 8 bases. This specimen consisted of peripheral blood, obtained on day 0 of AZD1222 vaccination. This sequence was found in an adult in good health. The CDR3 coding sequence is TGCGCCAGCAGCCTGGACAGGGCGGGGACCGGGGAGCTGTTTTTT. It is translated as CASSLDRAGTGELFF.